The rows below give T cell receptor beta chains drawn from one sample of a study of blood T cell repertoires in COVID-19. Profiling relied on immunoSEQ multiplex PCR, and the TCRdb table lists in-frame clones only, not all of them. The table has roughly 180,000 clones, roughly 83% seen once. Sequencing used PBMCs or T cells enriched from blood (not recorded which). These receptors all come from a woman in her fifties or sixties who had recovered from COVID-19. Both conserved end residues are part of each CDR3. Each record gives: J gene, V gene, D gene, clone size, CDR3 DNA, CDR3 protein. The D gene is left open where the match is weak. Size is omitted from some rows. Given values are once, few, many or a class for expanded clones.

j_gene: TRBJ2-3; v_gene: TRBV13; d_gene: .; abundance: .; CDR3nt: TGTGCCAGCAGCTTGCGAGATACGCAGTATTTT; CDR3aa: CASSLRDTQYF
j_gene: TRBJ1-1; v_gene: TRBV27; d_gene: .; abundance: .; CDR3nt: TGTGCCAGCAGTTTGTTCCCCTTGAACACTGAAGCTTTCTTT; CDR3aa: CASSLFPLNTEAFF
j_gene: TRBJ2-5; v_gene: TRBV19; d_gene: .; abundance: once; CDR3nt: TGTGCCAGTAGACCGACAGGTGAAGAGACCCAGTACTTC; CDR3aa: CASRPTGEETQYF
j_gene: TRBJ2-7; v_gene: TRBV5-1; d_gene: TRBD2; abundance: .; CDR3nt: TGCGCCAGCAGCTTGGCTGGGGAGGGTTACGAGCAGTACTTC; CDR3aa: CASSLAGEGYEQYF
j_gene: TRBJ1-2; v_gene: TRBV18; d_gene: .; abundance: once; CDR3nt: TGTGCCAGCTCACCACCACTAAAGACGCGTACTAACTATGGCTACACCTTC; CDR3aa: CASSPPLKTRTNYGYTF
j_gene: TRBJ1-6; v_gene: TRBV5-1; d_gene: TRBD1; abundance: few; CDR3nt: TGCGCCAGCAGCTTAGCACAGGGGGGCAATTCACCCCTCCACTTT; CDR3aa: CASSLAQGGNSPLHF
j_gene: TRBJ1-2; v_gene: TRBV5-1; d_gene: .; abundance: .; CDR3nt: TGCGCCAGCAGCTTGCGGGAAAACTATGGCTACACCTTC; CDR3aa: CASSLRENYGYTF
j_gene: TRBJ2-1; v_gene: TRBV4-2; d_gene: .; abundance: few; CDR3nt: TGTGCCAGCAGCCTAGAAGGGGTAGATGAGCAGTTCTTC; CDR3aa: CASSLEGVDEQFF
j_gene: TRBJ2-7; v_gene: TRBV5-1; d_gene: .; abundance: .; CDR3nt: TGCGCCAGCATGGAGCCAAGCGGCGAGCAGTACTTC; CDR3aa: CASMEPSGEQYF
j_gene: TRBJ1-6; v_gene: TRBV30; d_gene: .; abundance: .; CDR3nt: TGTGCCTGGAGGATGCGTGGGGGGAGGTCACCCCTCCACTTT; CDR3aa: CAWRMRGGRSPLHF
j_gene: TRBJ2-2; v_gene: TRBV18; d_gene: TRBD1; abundance: .; CDR3nt: TGTGCCAGCTCACCAGTTGGGACAGAAAACACCGGGGAGCTGTTTTTT; CDR3aa: CASSPVGTENTGELFF
j_gene: TRBJ2-5; v_gene: TRBV7-9; d_gene: TRBD1; abundance: .; CDR3nt: TGTGCCAGCAGCTTAGGGACAGGCCAAGAGACCCAGTACTTC; CDR3aa: CASSLGTGQETQYF
j_gene: TRBJ2-3; v_gene: TRBV2; d_gene: .; abundance: once; CDR3nt: TGTGCCACCCAAAAGACGGGGGTCGGGGATACGCAGTATTTT; CDR3aa: CATQKTGVGDTQYF
j_gene: TRBJ2-1; v_gene: TRBV19; d_gene: TRBD2; abundance: .; CDR3nt: TGTGCCAGTAGTATACCCGGCGGGAGGGTCGATGAGCAGTTCTTC; CDR3aa: CASSIPGGRVDEQFF
j_gene: TRBJ2-5; v_gene: TRBV19; d_gene: TRBD1; abundance: .; CDR3nt: TGTGCCAGTAGTACCGGGACAGGGGCGAAGACCCAGTACTTC; CDR3aa: CASSTGTGAKTQYF
j_gene: TRBJ1-2; v_gene: TRBV6-5; d_gene: .; abundance: .; CDR3nt: TGTGCCAGCAGATCCGGGACAATATGGGGCTACACCTTC; CDR3aa: CASRSGTIWGYTF
j_gene: TRBJ2-3; v_gene: TRBV30; d_gene: .; abundance: .; CDR3nt: TGTGCCTGGGTACTAGGCGGTACGCAGTATTTT; CDR3aa: CAWVLGGTQYF
j_gene: TRBJ1-5; v_gene: TRBV19; d_gene: TRBD1; abundance: .; CDR3nt: TGTGCCAGTAGTTCATCAGGGGGCTGGCAGCCCCAGCATTTT; CDR3aa: CASSSSGGWQPQHF
j_gene: TRBJ1-2; v_gene: TRBV19; d_gene: TRBD1; abundance: .; CDR3nt: TGTGCCAGTAGTATCGCACAGGGGAGTGGCTACACCTTC; CDR3aa: CASSIAQGSGYTF
j_gene: TRBJ1-1; v_gene: TRBV5-1; d_gene: .; abundance: .; CDR3nt: TGCGCCAGCAGCGAAGCCAGGGGTGCCGGCACTGAAGCTTTCTTT; CDR3aa: CASSEARGAGTEAFF
j_gene: TRBJ1-2; v_gene: TRBV2; d_gene: .; abundance: .; CDR3nt: TGTGCCAGCAGTGGTTTAGGGGACTATGGCTACACCTTC; CDR3aa: CASSGLGDYGYTF
j_gene: TRBJ1-1; v_gene: TRBV11-2; d_gene: .; abundance: .; CDR3nt: TGTGCCAGCAGCTTAGCACAGGGGAACACTGAAGCTTTCTTT; CDR3aa: CASSLAQGNTEAFF
j_gene: TRBJ2-5; v_gene: TRBV10-2; d_gene: .; abundance: .; CDR3nt: TGCGCCAGCAGTGAGTCTGGGGGGGCCTCACAAGAGACCCAGTACTTC; CDR3aa: CASSESGGASQETQYF
j_gene: TRBJ1-5; v_gene: TRBV2; d_gene: .; abundance: .; CDR3nt: TGTGCCACCCAAGGAGGAGGAAGCAATCAGCCCCAGCATTTT; CDR3aa: CATQGGGSNQPQHF
j_gene: TRBJ1-1; v_gene: TRBV19; d_gene: TRBD1; abundance: .; CDR3nt: TGTGCCAGTAAAGGAGGGGGCCGCACTGAAGCTTTCTTT; CDR3aa: CASKGGGRTEAFF
j_gene: TRBJ2-2; v_gene: TRBV7-9; d_gene: TRBD2; abundance: .; CDR3nt: TGTGCCAGCTCTATGAAGCGGGGGAACACCGGGGAGCTGTTTTTT; CDR3aa: CASSMKRGNTGELFF